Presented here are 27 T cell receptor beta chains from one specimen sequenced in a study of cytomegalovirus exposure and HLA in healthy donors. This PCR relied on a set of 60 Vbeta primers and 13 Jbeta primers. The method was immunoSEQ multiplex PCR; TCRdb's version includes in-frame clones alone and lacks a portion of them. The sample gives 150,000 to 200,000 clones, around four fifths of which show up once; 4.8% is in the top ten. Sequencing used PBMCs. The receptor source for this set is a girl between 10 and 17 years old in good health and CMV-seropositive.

The CDR3 DNA sequence: TGTGCCAGCAGTCTACCGCTAGCGGGGGGTTACAATGAGCAGTTCTTC. Translation gives CASSLPLAGGYNEQFF. J is TRBJ2-1 and V is TRBV27, with 11 bases fitting TRBD2. Germline trimming cut 5 bases from V and 4 bases from J; bases unmatched to any gene: 7. The CDR3 contains 16 residues. Germline V lookup: CDR1 MNHEY, CDR2 SMNVEV (reference sequence).

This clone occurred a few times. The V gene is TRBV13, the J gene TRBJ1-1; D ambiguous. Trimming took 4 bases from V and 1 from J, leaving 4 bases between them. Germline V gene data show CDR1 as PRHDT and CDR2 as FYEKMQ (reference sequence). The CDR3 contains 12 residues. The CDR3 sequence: CASSSENTEAFF. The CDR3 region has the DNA TGTGCCAGCAGCTCAGAGAACACTGAAGCTTTCTTT.

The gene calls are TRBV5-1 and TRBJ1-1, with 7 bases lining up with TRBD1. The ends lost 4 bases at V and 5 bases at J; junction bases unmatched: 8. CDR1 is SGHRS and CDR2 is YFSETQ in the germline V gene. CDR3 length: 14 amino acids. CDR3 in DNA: TGCGCCAGCAGCCTACAGGGGAAAGGGACTGAAGCTTTCTTT. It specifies CASSLQGKGTEAFF.

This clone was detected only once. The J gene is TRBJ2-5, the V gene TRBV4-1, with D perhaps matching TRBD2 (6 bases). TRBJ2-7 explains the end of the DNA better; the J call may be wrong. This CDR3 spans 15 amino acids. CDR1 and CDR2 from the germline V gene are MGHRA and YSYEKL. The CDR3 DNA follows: TGCGCCAGCAGCCAAGTAGCGGCCAGCTCCTACGAGCAGTACTTC. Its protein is CASSQVAASSYEQYF.

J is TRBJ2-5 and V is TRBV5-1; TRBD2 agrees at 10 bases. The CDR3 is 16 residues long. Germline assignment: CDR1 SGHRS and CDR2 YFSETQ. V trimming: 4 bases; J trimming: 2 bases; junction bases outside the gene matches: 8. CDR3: CASSPKRTSGQETQYF. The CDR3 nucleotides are TGCGCCAGCAGCCCGAAAAGGACTAGCGGTCAAGAGACCCAGTACTTC.

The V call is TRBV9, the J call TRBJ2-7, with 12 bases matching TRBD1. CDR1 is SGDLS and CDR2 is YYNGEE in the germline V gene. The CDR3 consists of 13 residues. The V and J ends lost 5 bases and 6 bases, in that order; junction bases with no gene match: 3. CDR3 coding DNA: TGTGCCAGCAGTGGGACAGGGGGCGGCGAGCAGTACTTC. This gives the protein CASSGTGGGEQYF.

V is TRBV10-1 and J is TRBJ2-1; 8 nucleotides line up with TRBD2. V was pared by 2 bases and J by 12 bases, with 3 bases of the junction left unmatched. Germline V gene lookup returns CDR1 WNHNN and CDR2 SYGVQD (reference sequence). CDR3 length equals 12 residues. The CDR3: CASSEPSGGQFF. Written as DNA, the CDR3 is TGCGCCAGCAGTGAGCCAAGCGGGGGGCAGTTCTTC.

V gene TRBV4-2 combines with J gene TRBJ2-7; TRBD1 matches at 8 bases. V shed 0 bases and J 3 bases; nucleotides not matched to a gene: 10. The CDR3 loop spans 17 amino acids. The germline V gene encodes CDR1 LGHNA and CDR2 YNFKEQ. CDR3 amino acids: CASSQDLGTGFLYEQYF. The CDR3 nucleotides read TGTGCCAGCAGCCAAGATTTAGGGACAGGTTTTCTCTACGAGCAGTACTTC.

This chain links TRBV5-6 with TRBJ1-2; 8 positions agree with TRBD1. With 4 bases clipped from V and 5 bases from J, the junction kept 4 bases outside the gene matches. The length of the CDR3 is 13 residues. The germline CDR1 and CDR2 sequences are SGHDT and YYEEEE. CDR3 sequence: CASSQDRVYGYTF. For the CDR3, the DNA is TGTGCCAGCAGCCAGGACAGGGTATATGGCTACACCTTC.

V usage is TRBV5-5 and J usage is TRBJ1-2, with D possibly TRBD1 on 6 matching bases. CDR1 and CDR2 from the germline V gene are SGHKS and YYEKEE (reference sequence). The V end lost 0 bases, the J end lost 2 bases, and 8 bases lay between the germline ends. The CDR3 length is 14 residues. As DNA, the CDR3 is TGTGCCAGCAGCTTGGGGGGGCAGAACTATGGCTACACCTTC. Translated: CASSLGGQNYGYTF.

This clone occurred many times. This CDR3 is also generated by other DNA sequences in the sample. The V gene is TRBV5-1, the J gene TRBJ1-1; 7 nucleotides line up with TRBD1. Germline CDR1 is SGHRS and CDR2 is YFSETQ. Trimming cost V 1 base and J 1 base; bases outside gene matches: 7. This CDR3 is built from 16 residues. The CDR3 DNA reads TGCGCCAGCAGCTTGAGGGCAGGGGGTGAGAACACTGAAGCTTTCTTT. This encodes CASSLRAGGENTEAFF.

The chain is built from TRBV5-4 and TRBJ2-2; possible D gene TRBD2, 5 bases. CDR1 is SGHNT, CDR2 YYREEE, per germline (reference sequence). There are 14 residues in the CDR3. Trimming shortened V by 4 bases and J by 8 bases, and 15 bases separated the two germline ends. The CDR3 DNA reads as TGTGCCAGCAGCCCCTCCTTACTAGTTGGGGAGCTGTTTTTT. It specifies CASSPSLLVGELFF.

The CDR3 nucleotides are TGCAGCGTCGTACAGGGTGACCAAGAGACCCAGTACTTC. It specifies CSVVQGDQETQYF. This chain connects TRBV29-1 to TRBJ2-5, with D possibly TRBD1 on 6 matching bases. Between the trimmed V and J ends, which lost 6 bases and 0 bases, there was a span of 11 bases. This CDR3 spans 13 amino acids. The V gene's germline CDR1 is SQVTM and CDR2 ANQGSEA.

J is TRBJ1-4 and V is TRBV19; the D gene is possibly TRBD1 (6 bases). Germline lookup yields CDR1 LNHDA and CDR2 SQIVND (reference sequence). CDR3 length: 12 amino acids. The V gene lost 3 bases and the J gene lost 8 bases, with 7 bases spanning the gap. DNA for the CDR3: TGTGCCAGTAGTATCGACAGGGAAAAACTGTTTTTT. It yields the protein CASSIDREKLFF. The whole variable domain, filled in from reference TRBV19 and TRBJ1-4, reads DGGITQSPKYLFRKEGQNVTLSCEQNLNHDAMYWYRQDPGQGLRLIYYSQIVNDFQKGDIAEGYSVSREKKESFPLTVTSAQKNPTAFYLCASSIDREKLFFGSGTQLSVL.

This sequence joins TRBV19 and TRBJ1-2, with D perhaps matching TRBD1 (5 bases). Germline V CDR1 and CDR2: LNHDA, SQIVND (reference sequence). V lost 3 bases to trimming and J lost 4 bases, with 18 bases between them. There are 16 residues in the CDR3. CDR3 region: CASSIGQGRLGYGYTF. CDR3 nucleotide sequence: TGTGCCAGTAGTATTGGTCAGGGCCGACTTGGCTATGGCTACACCTTC.

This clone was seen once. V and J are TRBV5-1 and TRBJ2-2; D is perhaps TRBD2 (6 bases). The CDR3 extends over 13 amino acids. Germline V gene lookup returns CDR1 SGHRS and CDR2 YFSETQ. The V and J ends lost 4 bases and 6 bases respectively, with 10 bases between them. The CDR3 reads CASSTGTAGELFF. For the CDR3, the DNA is TGCGCCAGCAGCACTGGGACTGCCGGGGAGCTGTTTTTT.

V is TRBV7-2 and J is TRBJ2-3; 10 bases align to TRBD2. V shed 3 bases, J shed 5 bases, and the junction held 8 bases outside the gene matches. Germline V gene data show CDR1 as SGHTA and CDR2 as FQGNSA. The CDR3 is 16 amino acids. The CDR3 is CASSFKSGGAVDTQYF. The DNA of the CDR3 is TGTGCCAGCAGCTTTAAAAGCGGGGGGGCGGTAGATACGCAGTATTTT.

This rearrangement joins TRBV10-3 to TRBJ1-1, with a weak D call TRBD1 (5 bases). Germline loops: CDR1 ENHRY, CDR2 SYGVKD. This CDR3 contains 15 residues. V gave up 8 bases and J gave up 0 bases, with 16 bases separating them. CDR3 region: CAIRRAETVNTEAFF. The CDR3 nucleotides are TGTGCCATCCGGAGAGCAGAGACAGTGAACACTGAAGCTTTCTTT.

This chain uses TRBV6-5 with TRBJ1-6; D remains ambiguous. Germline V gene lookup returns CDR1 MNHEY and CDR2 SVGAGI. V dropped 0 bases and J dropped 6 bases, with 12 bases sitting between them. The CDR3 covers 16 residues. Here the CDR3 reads CASSYSRLVVNSPLHF. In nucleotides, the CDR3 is TGTGCCAGCAGTTACTCTCGTCTAGTTGTTAATTCACCCCTCCACTTT.

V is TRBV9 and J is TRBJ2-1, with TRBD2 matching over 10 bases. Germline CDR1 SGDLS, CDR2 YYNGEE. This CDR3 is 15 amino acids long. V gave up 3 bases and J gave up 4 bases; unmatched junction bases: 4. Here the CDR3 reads CASSGTSGVYNEQFF. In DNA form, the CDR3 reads TGTGCCAGCAGCGGCACTAGCGGGGTATACAATGAGCAGTTCTTC. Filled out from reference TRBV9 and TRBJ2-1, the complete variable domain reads DSGVTQTPKHLITATGQRVTLRCSPRSGDLSVYWYQQSLDQGLQFLIQYYNGEERAKGNILERFSAQQFPDLHSELNLSSLELGDSALYFCASSGTSGVYNEQFFGPGTRLTVL.

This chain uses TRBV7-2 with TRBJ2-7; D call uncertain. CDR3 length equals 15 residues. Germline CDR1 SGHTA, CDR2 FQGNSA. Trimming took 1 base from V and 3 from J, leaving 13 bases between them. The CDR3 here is CASSLESGSIYEQYF. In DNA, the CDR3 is TGTGCCAGCAGCTTAGAGTCAGGAAGTATCTACGAGCAGTACTTC.

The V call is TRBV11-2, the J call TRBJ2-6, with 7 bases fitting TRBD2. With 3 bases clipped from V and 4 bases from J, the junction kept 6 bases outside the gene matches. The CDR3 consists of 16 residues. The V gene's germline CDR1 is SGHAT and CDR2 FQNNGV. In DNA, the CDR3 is TGTGCCAGCAGCTTGGCGGGGGTGGGGGGGGCCAACGTCCTGACTTTC. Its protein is CASSLAGVGGANVLTF.

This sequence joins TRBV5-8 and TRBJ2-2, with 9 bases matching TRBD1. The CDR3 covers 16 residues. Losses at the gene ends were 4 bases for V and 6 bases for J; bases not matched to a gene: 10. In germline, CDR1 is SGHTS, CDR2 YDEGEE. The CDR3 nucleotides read TGTGCCAGCAGCGCCTACAGGGGGCGGTATCCCGGGGAGCTGTTTTTT. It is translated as CASSAYRGRYPGELFF.

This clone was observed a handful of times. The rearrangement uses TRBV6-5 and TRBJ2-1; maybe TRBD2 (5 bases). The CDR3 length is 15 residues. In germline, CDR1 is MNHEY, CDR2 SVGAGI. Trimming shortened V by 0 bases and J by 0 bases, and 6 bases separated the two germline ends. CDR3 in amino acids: CASSYSGSSYNEQFF. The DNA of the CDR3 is TGTGCCAGCAGTTACTCGGGGAGCTCCTACAATGAGCAGTTCTTC.

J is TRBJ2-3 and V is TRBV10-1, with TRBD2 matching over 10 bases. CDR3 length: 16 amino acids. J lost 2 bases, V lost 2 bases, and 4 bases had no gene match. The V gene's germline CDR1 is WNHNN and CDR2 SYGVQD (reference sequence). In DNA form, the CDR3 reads TGCGCCAGCAGTGAGGGTAGCGGGGGGTTCACAGATACGCAGTATTTT. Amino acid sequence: CASSEGSGGFTDTQYF.

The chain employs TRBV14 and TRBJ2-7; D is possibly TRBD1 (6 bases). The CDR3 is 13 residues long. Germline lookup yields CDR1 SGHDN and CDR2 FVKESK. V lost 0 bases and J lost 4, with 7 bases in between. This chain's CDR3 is CASSQDRGYEQYF. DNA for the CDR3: TGTGCCAGCAGCCAAGACAGGGGATACGAGCAGTACTTC.

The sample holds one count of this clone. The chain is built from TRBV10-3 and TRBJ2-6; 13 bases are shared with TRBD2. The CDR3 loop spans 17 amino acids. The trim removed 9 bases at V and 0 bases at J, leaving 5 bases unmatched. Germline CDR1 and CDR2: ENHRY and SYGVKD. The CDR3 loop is CAIRTSGGHSGANVLTF. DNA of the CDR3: TGTGCCATACGGACTAGCGGGGGCCACTCTGGGGCCAACGTCCTGACTTTC.